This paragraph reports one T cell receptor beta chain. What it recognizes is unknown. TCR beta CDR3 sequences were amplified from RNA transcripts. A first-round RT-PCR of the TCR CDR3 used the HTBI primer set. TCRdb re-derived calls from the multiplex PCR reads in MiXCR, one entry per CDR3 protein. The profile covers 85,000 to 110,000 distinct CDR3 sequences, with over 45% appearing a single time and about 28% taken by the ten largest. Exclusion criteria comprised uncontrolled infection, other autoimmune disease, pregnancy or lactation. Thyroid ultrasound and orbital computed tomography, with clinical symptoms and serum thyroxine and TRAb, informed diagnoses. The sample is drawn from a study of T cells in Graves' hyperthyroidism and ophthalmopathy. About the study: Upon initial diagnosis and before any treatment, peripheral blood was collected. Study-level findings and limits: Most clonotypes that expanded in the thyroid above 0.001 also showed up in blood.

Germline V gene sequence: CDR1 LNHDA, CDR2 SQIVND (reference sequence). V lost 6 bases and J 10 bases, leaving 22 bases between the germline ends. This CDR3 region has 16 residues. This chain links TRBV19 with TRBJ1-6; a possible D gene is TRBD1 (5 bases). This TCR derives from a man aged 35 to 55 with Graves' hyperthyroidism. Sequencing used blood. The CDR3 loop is CASSASGGPFSSPLHF. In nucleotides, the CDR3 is TGTGCCAGTAGCGCCAGCGGGGGACCTTTTTCCTCACCCCTCCACTTT.